The clone carrying this T cell receptor (beta chain) occurred a few times. This sample stems from a study of cytomegalovirus exposure and HLA in healthy donors. The PCR was carried out with 60 Vbeta primers and 13 Jbeta primers. Methods used by the authors: An analysis that came later counted roughly 87 million unique TCR beta chains, 9 million to 12 million shared. Generated by immunoSEQ multiplex PCR, the TCRdb table keeps only in-frame clones and is missing some. The V and J calls and clone size were taken over from that table, and D and trimming were inferred from the DNA. The repertoire holds 130,000 or so clones, with around four fifths as singletons. J gave up 6 bases and V 6 bases, and 15 bases lay outside the gene matches. CDR1 and CDR2 (germline): MNHEY, SMNVEV (reference sequence). The CDR3 sequence is 18 residues long. Each of the donors was a healthy bone marrow donor.

The chain employs TRBV27 and TRBJ1-5, with TRBD1 matching over 12 bases. The sequenced sample consisted of PBMCs. The sequence was obtained from a man in his thirties or forties in good health and CMV-seronegative. CDR3 in amino acids: CASSQTPGQGARFQPQHF. CDR3 bases: TGTGCCAGCAGCCAAACTCCGGGACAGGGGGCCAGATTTCAGCCCCAGCATTTT.